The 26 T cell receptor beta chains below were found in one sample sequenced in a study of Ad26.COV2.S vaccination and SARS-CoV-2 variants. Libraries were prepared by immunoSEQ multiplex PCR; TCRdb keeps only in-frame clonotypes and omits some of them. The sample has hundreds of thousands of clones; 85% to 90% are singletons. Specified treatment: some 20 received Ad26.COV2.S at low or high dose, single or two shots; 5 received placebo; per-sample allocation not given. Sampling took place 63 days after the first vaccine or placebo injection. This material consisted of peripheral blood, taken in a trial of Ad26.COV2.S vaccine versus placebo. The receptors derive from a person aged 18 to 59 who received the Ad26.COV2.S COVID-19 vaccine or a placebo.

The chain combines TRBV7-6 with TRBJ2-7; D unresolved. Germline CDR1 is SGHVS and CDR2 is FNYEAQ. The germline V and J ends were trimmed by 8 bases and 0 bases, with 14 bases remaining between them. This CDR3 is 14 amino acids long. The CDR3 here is CASSAVSSSYEQYF. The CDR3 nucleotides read TGTGCCAGCTCTGCGGTATCGAGCTCCTACGAGCAGTACTTC.

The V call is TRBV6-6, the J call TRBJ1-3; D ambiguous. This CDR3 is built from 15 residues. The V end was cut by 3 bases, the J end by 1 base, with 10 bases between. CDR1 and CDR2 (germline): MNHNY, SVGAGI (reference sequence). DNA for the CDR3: TGTGCCAGCAGTTATGTACACCGATCTGGAAACACCATATATTTT. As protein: CASSYVHRSGNTIYF.

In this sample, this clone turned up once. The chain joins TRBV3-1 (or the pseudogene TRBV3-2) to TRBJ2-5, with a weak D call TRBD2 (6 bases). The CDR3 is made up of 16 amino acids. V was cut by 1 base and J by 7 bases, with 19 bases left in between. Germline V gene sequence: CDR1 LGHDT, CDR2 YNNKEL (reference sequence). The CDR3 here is CASSQGSRPPEGTQYF. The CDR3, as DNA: TGTGCCAGCAGCCAAGGGAGTCGTCCACCGGAGGGGACCCAGTACTTC.

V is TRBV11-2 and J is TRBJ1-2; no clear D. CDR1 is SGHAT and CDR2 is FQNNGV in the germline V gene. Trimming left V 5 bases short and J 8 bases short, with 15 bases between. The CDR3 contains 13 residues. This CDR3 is CASSEVRLYGYTF. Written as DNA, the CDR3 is TGTGCCAGCAGCGAAGTTCGCCTCTACGGCTACACCTTC.

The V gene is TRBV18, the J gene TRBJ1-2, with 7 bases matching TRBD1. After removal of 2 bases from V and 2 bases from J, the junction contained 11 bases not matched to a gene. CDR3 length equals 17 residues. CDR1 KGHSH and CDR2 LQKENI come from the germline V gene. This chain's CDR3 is CASSPNSGQAGNYGYTF. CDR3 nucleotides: TGTGCCAGCTCACCAAATTCTGGACAGGCCGGAAACTATGGCTACACCTTC.

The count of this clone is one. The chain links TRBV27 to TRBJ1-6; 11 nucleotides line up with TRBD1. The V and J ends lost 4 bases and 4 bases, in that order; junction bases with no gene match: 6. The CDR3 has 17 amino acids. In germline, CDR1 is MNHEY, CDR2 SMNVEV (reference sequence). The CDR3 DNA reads TGTGCCAGCAGTTCGAGGACAGGGGGCGGTTATAATTCACCCCTCCACTTT. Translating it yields CASSSRTGGGYNSPLHF.

CDR3 sequence: CASSVGTGNYGYTF. The CDR3 DNA follows: TGTGCCAGCAGCGTAGGGACAGGGAACTATGGCTACACCTTC. The V call is TRBV9, the J call TRBJ1-2, with TRBD1 identical over 8 bases. The CDR3 consists of 14 residues. Trimming cost V 0 bases and J 2 bases; bases outside gene matches: 0. In germline, CDR1 is SGDLS, CDR2 YYNGEE.

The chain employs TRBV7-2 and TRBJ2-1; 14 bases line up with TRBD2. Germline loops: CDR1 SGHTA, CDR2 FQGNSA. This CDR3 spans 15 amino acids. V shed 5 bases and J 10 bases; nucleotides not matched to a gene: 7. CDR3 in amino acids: CASSGGLAGGGEQFF. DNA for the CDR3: TGTGCCAGCAGCGGCGGACTAGCGGGAGGCGGAGAGCAGTTCTTC.

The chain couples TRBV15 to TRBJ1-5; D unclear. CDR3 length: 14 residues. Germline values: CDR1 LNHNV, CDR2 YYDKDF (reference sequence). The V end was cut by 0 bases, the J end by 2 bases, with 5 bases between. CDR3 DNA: TGTGCCACCAGCAGAGATGTGGGCAATCAGCCCCAGCATTTT. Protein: CATSRDVGNQPQHF.

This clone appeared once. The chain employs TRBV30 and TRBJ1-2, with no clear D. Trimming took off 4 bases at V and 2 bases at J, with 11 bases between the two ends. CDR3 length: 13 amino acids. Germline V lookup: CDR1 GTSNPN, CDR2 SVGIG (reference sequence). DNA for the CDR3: TGTGCCTGGAACCGGGTGGGGAACTATGGCTACACCTTC. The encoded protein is CAWNRVGNYGYTF. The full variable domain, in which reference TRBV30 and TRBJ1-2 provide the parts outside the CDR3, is SQTIHQWPATLVQPVGSPLSLECTVEGTSNPNLYWYRQAAGRGLQLLFYSVGIGQISSEVPQNLSASRPQDRQFILSSKKLLLSDSGFYLCAWNRVGNYGYTFGSGTRLTVV.

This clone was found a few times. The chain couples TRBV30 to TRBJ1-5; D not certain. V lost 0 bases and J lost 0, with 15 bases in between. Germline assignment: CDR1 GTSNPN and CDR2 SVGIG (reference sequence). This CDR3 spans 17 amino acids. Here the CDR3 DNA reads TGTGCCTGGAGTGTACGAGGCCGGCATTATAGCAATCAGCCCCAGCATTTT. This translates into CAWSVRGRHYSNQPQHF.

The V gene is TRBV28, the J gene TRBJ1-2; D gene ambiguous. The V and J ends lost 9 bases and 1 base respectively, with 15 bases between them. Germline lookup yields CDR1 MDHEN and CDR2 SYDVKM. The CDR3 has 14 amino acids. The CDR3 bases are TGTGCCAGTCGACCCGCCGGGGTTAACTATGGCTACACCTTC. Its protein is CASRPAGVNYGYTF.

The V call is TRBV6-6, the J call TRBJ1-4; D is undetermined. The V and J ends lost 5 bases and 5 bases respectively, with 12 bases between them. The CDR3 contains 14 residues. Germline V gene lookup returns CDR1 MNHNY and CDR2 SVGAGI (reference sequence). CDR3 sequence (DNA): TGTGCCAGCAGTGACTGGCTAATGAATGAAAAACTGTTTTTT. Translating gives CASSDWLMNEKLFF.

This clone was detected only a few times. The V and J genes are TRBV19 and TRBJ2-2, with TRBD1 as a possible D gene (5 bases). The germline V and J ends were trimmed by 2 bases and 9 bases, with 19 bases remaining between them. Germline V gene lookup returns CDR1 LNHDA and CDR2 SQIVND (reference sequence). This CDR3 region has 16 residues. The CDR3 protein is CASSISVRGASRELFF. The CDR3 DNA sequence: TGTGCCAGTAGTATAAGCGTTAGGGGTGCCTCACGGGAGCTGTTTTTT.

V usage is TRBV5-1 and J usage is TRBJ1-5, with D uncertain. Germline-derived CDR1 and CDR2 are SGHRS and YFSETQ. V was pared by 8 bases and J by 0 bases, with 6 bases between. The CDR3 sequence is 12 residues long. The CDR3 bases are TGCGCCAGGAGAGGTAGCAATCAGCCCCAGCATTTT. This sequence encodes CARRGSNQPQHF.

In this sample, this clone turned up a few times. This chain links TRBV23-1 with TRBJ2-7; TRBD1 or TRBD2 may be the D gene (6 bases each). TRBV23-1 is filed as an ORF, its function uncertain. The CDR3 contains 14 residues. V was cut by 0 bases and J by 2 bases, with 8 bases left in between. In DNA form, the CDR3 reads TGCGCCAGCAGTCAATCAGGGGGGACCTACGAGCAGTACGTC. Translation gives CASSQSGGTYEQYV.

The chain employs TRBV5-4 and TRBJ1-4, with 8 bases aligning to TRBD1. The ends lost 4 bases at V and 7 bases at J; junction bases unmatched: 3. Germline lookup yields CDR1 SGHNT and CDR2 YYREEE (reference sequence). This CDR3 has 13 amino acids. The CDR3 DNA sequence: TGTGCCAGCAGCCCGGACAGGGTTGAAAAACTGTTTTTT. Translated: CASSPDRVEKLFF.

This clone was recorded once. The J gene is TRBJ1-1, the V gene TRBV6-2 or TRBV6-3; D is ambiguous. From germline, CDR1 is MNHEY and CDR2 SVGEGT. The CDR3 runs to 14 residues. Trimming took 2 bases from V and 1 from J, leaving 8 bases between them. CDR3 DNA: TGTGCCAGCAGTTACATGGGCTCGAACACTGAAGCTTTCTTT. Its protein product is CASSYMGSNTEAFF.

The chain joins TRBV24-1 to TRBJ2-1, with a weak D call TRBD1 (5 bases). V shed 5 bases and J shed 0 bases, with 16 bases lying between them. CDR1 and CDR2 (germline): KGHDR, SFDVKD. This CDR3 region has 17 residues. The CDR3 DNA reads TGTGCCACCAGTGCTGTTGGACACCCGAGCTCCTACAATGAGCAGTTCTTC. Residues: CATSAVGHPSSYNEQFF.

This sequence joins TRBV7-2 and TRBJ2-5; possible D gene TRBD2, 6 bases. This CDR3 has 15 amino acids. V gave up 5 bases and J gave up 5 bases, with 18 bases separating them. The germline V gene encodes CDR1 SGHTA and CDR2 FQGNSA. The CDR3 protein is CASSPPGTLGETQYF. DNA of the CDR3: TGTGCCAGCAGCCCCCCAGGGACTTTGGGGGAGACCCAGTACTTC.

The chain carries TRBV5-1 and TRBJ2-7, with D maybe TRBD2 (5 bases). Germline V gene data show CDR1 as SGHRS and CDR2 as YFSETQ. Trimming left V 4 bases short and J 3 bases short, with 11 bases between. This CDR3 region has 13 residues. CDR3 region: CASSIRRGYEQYF. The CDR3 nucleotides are TGCGCCAGCAGCATCCGCCGGGGCTACGAGCAGTACTTC. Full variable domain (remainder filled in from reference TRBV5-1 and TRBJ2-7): KAGVTQTPRYLIKTRGQQVTLSCSPISGHRSVSWYQQTPGQGLQFLFEYFSETQRNKGNFPGRFSGRQFSNSRSEMNVSTLELGDSALYLCASSIRRGYEQYFGPGTRLTVT.

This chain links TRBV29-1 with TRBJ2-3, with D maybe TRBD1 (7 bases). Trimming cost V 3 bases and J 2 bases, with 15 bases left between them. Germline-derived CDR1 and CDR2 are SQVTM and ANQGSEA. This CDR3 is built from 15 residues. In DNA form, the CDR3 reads TGCAGCGTTGACAGGGGGGCAGGGACCACAGATACGCAGTATTTT. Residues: CSVDRGAGTTDTQYF.

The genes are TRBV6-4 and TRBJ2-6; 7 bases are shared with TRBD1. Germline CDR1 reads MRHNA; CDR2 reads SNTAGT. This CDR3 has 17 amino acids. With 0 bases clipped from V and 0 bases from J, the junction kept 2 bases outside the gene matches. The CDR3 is CASSDSTGFSGANVLTF. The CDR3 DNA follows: TGTGCCAGCAGTGACTCGACAGGGTTCTCTGGGGCCAACGTCCTGACTTTC.

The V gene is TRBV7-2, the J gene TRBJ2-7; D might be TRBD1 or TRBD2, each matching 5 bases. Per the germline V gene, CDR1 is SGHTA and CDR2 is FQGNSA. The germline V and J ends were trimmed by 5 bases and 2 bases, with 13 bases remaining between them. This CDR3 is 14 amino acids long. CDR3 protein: CASSPGPPTYEQYF. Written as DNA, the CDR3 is TGTGCCAGCAGCCCGGGACCCCCCACCTACGAGCAGTACTTC.

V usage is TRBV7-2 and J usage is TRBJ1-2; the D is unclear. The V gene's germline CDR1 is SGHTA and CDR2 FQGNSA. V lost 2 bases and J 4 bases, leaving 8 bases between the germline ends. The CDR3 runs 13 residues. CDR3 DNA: TGTGCCAGCAGCTTATTAGTTAGCTATGGCTACACCTTC. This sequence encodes CASSLLVSYGYTF.

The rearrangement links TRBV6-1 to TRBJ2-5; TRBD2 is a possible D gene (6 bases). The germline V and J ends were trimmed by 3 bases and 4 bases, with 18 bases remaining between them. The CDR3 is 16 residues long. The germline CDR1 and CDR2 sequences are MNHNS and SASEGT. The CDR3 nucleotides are TGTGCCAGCAGTGATCCCGCGGTCGGGGGTATAGAGACCCAGTACTTC. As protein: CASSDPAVGGIETQYF.